This T cell receptor (beta chain) was retrieved from a study of blood T cell repertoires in COVID-19. Study overall: Some COVID-19 samples were acute and others convalescent; all came from the United States, Italy and Spain. Sources were T cells, B-cell-depleted T cells, or PBMCs; the material itself was cDNA or gDNA.

Original analysis: Cell counts per sample came from amplifying reference gene primers. TCRdb's copy holds only in-frame clones and misses some; the assay was immunoSEQ multiplex PCR. V, J and clone size are those of that table, while D and trimming were read from the DNA. Here the sample spans 45,000 to 55,000 clones, around 89% being singletons. Germline CDR1 and CDR2: SGHDN and FVKESK. J was trimmed by 2 bases and V by 5 bases; bases with no gene match: 4. This CDR3 is built from 14 residues. This clonotype originated in a human donor in a cohort sampled during active COVID-19. Sequencing used peripheral blood. V and J are TRBV14 and TRBJ2-7; 9 nucleotides line up with TRBD2. The CDR3 DNA is TGTGCCAGCAGCACTAGCGGGCTCCCCTACGAGCAGTACTTC. This gives the protein CASSTSGLPYEQYF.